The next 28 T cell receptor beta chains were all read from a single sample in a study of tumor-infiltrating lymphocytes in primary liver carcinoma. TCR beta cDNA came from approximately 490 ng total RNA, primed with a constant-region primer. TCR beta libraries came from three nested multiplex PCR rounds using slightly modified ARM-PCR. The study ran its first two PCR rounds for nine to eleven cycles each, using TRBV1-TRBV30 forward primers and a C-beta reverse primer. TCRdb re-called the multiplex PCR reads with MiXCR, one entry per CDR3 protein. The table lists approximately 310,000 distinct CDR3 sequences, more than 55% of them singletons, with roughly 8.9% in the top ten. Blood RNA originated from unsorted whole blood, with germline DNA additionally extracted. The sample taken for sequencing was peripheral blood. The receptors come from a man aged 35-49 years with primary liver carcinoma and hepatitis B virus infection.

The table lists this clonotype with many counts. V gene TRBV11-3 combines with J gene TRBJ2-3; D may be TRBD1 (6 bases). CDR1 is SGHNT and CDR2 is YENEEA in the germline V gene. With 5 bases removed from V and 0 bases from J, the gap between germline ends came to 15 bases. The CDR3 has 16 amino acids. The CDR3 reads CASSPTGPSSTDTQYF. As DNA, the CDR3 is TGTGCCAGCAGCCCGACAGGTCCATCTAGCACAGATACGCAGTATTTT.

Notes on this clonotype: This may be a read error: a much more frequent sequence differs by one nucleotide. J is TRBJ1-2 and V is TRBV5-4; TRBD1 aligns across 9 bases. The ends lost 4 bases at V and 7 bases at J; junction bases unmatched: 8. CDR1 is SGHNT and CDR2 is YYREEE in the germline V gene (reference sequence). The CDR3 runs 14 residues. This CDR3 is CASSGPGTGIGYTF. CDR3 bases: TGTGCCAGCAGCGGTCCCGGGACAGGGATTGGCTACACCTTC.

The genes are TRBV11-2 and TRBJ2-7, with D possibly being TRBD1 (5 bases). V gave up 5 bases and J gave up 7 bases, with 12 bases separating them. The germline V gene has CDR1 SGHAT and CDR2 FQNNGV. This CDR3 is built from 12 residues. CDR3 nucleotides: TGTGCCAGCAGCGGCAGGGCCTGGGAGCAGTACTTC. Translated, it gives CASSGRAWEQYF.

A remark on this clonotype: A read error may produce the germline difference seen at one junction end. V is TRBV12-3 or TRBV12-4 and J is TRBJ2-7, with TRBD2 identical over 13 bases. The CDR3 extends over 16 amino acids. Written as DNA, the CDR3 is TGTGCCAACAGTTTATACTCGGGACTAGCGGGATCCGAGCAGTACTTC. It translates to CANSLYSGLAGSEQYF.

On this clonotype itself: This CDR3 is missing its conserved last phenylalanine or tryptophan, likely due to a read error. The J gene is TRBJ2-1, the V gene TRBV6-5; D remains unclear. The length of the CDR3 is 13 residues. Germline-derived CDR1 and CDR2 are MNHEY and SVGAGI. The CDR3 sequence is CANSYDGLDEQFS. In DNA form, the CDR3 reads TGTGCCAACAGTTACGACGGGCTGGATGAGCAGTTCTCC.

V is TRBV29-1 and J is TRBJ2-7, with TRBD1 as a possible D gene (5 bases). CDR3 length: 14 residues. Germline V CDR1 and CDR2: SQVTM, ANQGSEA. CDR3 DNA: TGCAGTGTCCCAGGCAGGGTGGATCAGGTTGAGAAGTACTTC. Translating gives CSVPGRVDQVEKYF.

About this clonotype: This may stem from a read error, because a much larger clone lies one nucleotide away. The chain joins TRBV6-1 to TRBJ2-1; D is possibly TRBD2 (5 bases). This CDR3 has 12 amino acids. V lost 6 bases and J 10 bases, leaving 13 bases between the germline ends. CDR1 is MNHNS, CDR2 SASEGT, per germline. This CDR3 is CASRGWTSEQFF. The DNA for the CDR3 is TGTGCCAGCAGGGGATGGACTTCCGAGCAGTTCTTC.

The chain combines TRBV28 with TRBJ2-7; D might be TRBD2 (6 bases). The CDR3 extends over 14 amino acids. Germline CDR1 is MDHEN and CDR2 is SYDVKM. Trimming took 3 bases from V and 7 from J, leaving 16 bases between them. The CDR3 reads CASSLFGLGGEQYF. CDR3 DNA sequence: TGTGCCAGCAGTTTGTTCGGACTCGGGGGAGAGCAGTACTTC.

About this clonotype itself: One end of the junction does not line up with germline, which may come from a read error. The genes are TRBV11-3 and TRBJ1-2; D is undetermined. The CDR3 contains 15 residues. Germline values: CDR1 SGHNT, CDR2 YENEEA. The CDR3 coding sequence is TGTGCCAGCAGCCCCTTACTGGACTCTAACTATGACTACACCTTC. Amino acids: CASSPLLDSNYDYTF.

This clonotype occurred once. The conserved final phenylalanine or tryptophan is absent from the CDR3, which likely points to a read error. V is TRBV6-5 and J is TRBJ1-2; TRBD1 is a possible D gene (6 bases). The CDR3 extends over 13 amino acids. Germline CDR1 reads MNHEY; CDR2 reads SVGAGI. CDR3 sequence (DNA): TGTGTCAGCAGCACAGGGTTTGGCTATGGCTACACCATC. Its translation: CVSSTGFGYGYTI.

The sample holds many counts of this clonotype. The CDR3 sequence is CASSETRSGLNEQYF. The CDR3 DNA reads TGTGCCAGCAGTGAAACGCGCTCGGGTCTCAACGAGCAGTACTTC. The chain has TRBV6-1 and TRBJ2-7; no reliable D call. Looked up from germline, CDR1 is MNHNS and CDR2 is SASEGT. The ends were cut back, 2 bases at V and 5 bases at J, with 16 bases in the middle. There are 15 residues in the CDR3.

The chain employs TRBV25-1 and TRBJ1-4, with 10 bases identical to TRBD1. This CDR3 has 15 amino acids. J gave up 8 bases and V 2 bases, and 5 bases lay outside the gene matches. Germline values: CDR1 MGHDK, CDR2 SYGVNS. DNA for the CDR3: TGTGCCAGCAGTGAAGGGACAGGGGTAGGAGAAAAACTGTTTTTT. This sequence encodes CASSEGTGVGEKLFF.

For this clonotype: A much bigger clone sits one base away, suggesting this may be a read error. The CDR3 does not end in the conserved phenylalanine or tryptophan, so this is likely a read error. The chain uses TRBV5-8 and TRBJ1-5; D is unclear. Deletions cut 2 bases from V and 1 base from J, with 10 bases between. The CDR3 loop spans 15 amino acids. The germline CDR1 and CDR2 sequences are SGHTS and YDEGEE. The CDR3 region has the DNA TGTGCCAGCAGCTTTGGGCAGGTGAGCAATCAGCCCCAGCATTCT. Translated, it gives CASSFGQVSNQPQHS.

This clonotype occurred many times. The chain couples TRBV14 to TRBJ1-1, with D hard to call. The CDR3 has 16 amino acids. Germline assignment: CDR1 SGHDN and CDR2 FVKESK. Trimming left V 3 bases short and J 0 bases short, with 14 bases between. The CDR3 sequence: CASSHVMVAMNTEAFF. The CDR3 DNA reads TGTGCCAGCAGCCACGTCATGGTAGCCATGAACACTGAAGCTTTCTTT.

In this sample, this clonotype turned up many times. The chain uses TRBV6-6 and TRBJ1-1; D is ambiguous. Trimming left V 2 bases short and J 10 bases short, with 14 bases between. The CDR3 loop spans 13 amino acids. CDR1 is MNHNY, CDR2 SVGAGI, per germline (reference sequence). CDR3 loop: CASSYEPELGAFF. The DNA of the CDR3 is TGTGCCAGCAGTTACGAACCGGAGTTGGGAGCTTTCTTT.

V is TRBV19 and J is TRBJ2-2; D is perhaps TRBD1 (7 bases). CDR1 and CDR2 from the germline V gene are LNHDA and SQIVND (reference sequence). Trimming pared 5 bases from V and 0 bases from J, leaving 16 bases between. CDR3 length: 17 residues. Here the CDR3 reads CASSRQGGATNTGELFF. The CDR3 nucleotides read TGTGCCAGTAGTCGACAGGGAGGCGCTACGAACACCGGGGAGCTGTTTTTT.

The gene calls are TRBV6-5 and TRBJ1-3; a weak D match, TRBD1 (5 bases). Trimming pared 0 bases from V and 1 base from J, leaving 13 bases between. The germline gives CDR1 MNHEY, CDR2 SVGAGI. This CDR3 contains 17 residues. CDR3 bases: TGTGCCAGCAGTTACTCGTTCAGGGCAGGGTCTGGAAACACCATATATTTT. Amino acid sequence: CASSYSFRAGSGNTIYF.

Remarks on this clonotype: Sequence at one end of the junction differs from germline and may be a read error. The rearrangement uses TRBV6-1 and TRBJ2-3, with a weak D call TRBD1 (5 bases). This CDR3 contains 15 residues. The germline gives CDR1 MNHNS, CDR2 SASEGT. The CDR3 spells CAAAPIGAMIDTQYF. The DNA of the CDR3 is TGTGCCGCAGCCCCCATAGGGGCGATGATAGATACACAGTATTTT.

A word on this clonotype: A read error may produce the germline difference seen at one junction end. The chain links TRBV11-1 to TRBJ2-7; the D gene is possibly TRBD2 (6 bases). This CDR3 has 16 residues. Germline CDR1 and CDR2: SGHAT and FQDESV (reference sequence). The CDR3, as DNA: TGTGCCAGTAGCTTAGCGGCGGGCATACCATTCTACGAGCAGTACTTC. Protein: CASSLAAGIPFYEQYF.

This clonotype was found many times. This chain connects TRBV6-1 to TRBJ2-7; D possibly corresponds to TRBD2 (6 bases). Germline V lookup: CDR1 MNHNS, CDR2 SASEGT. The V end lost 3 bases, the J end lost 6 bases, and 12 bases lay between the germline ends. CDR3 length equals 13 residues. The chain's CDR3 is CASSEDGEVEQYF. The CDR3 DNA reads as TGTGCCAGCAGTGAGGATGGGGAGGTCGAGCAGTACTTC.

As regards this clonotype: The missing conserved phenylalanine or tryptophan at the end of this CDR3 makes a read error likely. The V gene is TRBV10-3, the J gene TRBJ1-3; D gene unclear. The CDR3 runs 13 residues. The V gene's germline CDR1 is ENHRY and CDR2 SYGVKD. The CDR3 loop is CAIQRTAGDTIYL. CDR3 DNA sequence: TGTGCCATCCAAAGGACGGCTGGAGACACCATATATCTT.

The rearrangement joins TRBV11-1 to TRBJ2-7, with 7 bases aligning to TRBD1. The CDR3 covers 13 residues. The germline V gene has CDR1 SGHAT and CDR2 FQDESV (reference sequence). Trimming at V came to 10 bases and at J to 5 bases, leaving 11 bases not matched to a gene. CDR3 in DNA: TGTGCCAATAGCGCATGGACAGGAGACGAGCAGTACTTC. It yields the protein CANSAWTGDEQYF.

Comments on this clonotype: A much more abundant neighbour one base away suggests this may be a read error. The chain is built from TRBV29-1 and TRBJ1-5; D perhaps matches TRBD1 (5 bases). The length of the CDR3 is 13 residues. Germline loops: CDR1 SQVTM, CDR2 ANQGSEA. V lost 5 bases to trimming and J lost 7 bases, with 15 bases between them. The CDR3 reads CSVRWGWGQPQHF. CDR3 bases: TGCAGCGTTAGGTGGGGCTGGGGGCAGCCCCAGCATTTT.

The chain joins TRBV11-1 to TRBJ2-5, with D perhaps TRBD2 (5 bases). This CDR3 contains 14 residues. Trimming left V 5 bases short and J 5 bases short, with 15 bases between. Germline V gives CDR1 SGHAT, CDR2 FQDESV (reference sequence). CDR3 nucleotide sequence: TGTGCCAGCAGCGTGCGAGAGGGCCGTGAGACCCAGTACTTC. Amino acid sequence: CASSVREGRETQYF. Supplemented by reference TRBV11-1 and TRBJ2-5, the full variable domain reads EAEVAQSPRYKITEKSQAVAFWCDPISGHATLYWYRQILGQGPELLVQFQDESVVDDSQLPKDRFSAERLKGVDSTLKIQPAELGDSAMYLCASSVREGRETQYFGPGTRLLVL.

A word on this clonotype: Germline and junction disagree at one end, which may indicate a read error. V usage is TRBV5-4 and J usage is TRBJ2-6; D is undetermined. There are 19 residues in the CDR3. The germline gives CDR1 SGHNT, CDR2 YYREEE (reference sequence). CDR3: CASGLGTPRTHSGANVLTF. The CDR3 DNA is TGTGCCAGCGGCTTGGGTACTCCTAGGACCCACTCTGGCGCCAACGTCCTGACTTTC.

This clonotype was found a few times. The genes are TRBV11-2 and TRBJ1-2; no reliable D call. The V and J ends lost 1 base and 8 bases respectively, with 11 bases between them. The germline gives CDR1 SGHAT, CDR2 FQNNGV. CDR3 length: 13 residues. The CDR3 bases are TGTGCCAGCAGCTTAGGGCTGGGGATCGGCTACACCTTC. It codes for CASSLGLGIGYTF.

For this clonotype: The junction departs from the called germline gene at one end, perhaps through a read error. This sequence joins TRBV6-1 and TRBJ1-5; D is undetermined. CDR3 size: 14 residues. Per the germline V gene, CDR1 is MNHNS and CDR2 is SASEGT. The CDR3 DNA reads as TGTTCCAGTAGGGTTCCGAATAGCAATCAGCCCCAGCATTTT. Its protein is CSSRVPNSNQPQHF.

The V gene is TRBV5-1, the J gene TRBJ2-2; a possible D gene is TRBD1 (5 bases). Germline CDR1 and CDR2: SGHRS and YFSETQ. CDR3 size: 16 residues. V was cut by 0 bases and J by 1 base, with 10 bases left in between. The CDR3 sequence is CASSLGYDRNTGELFF. The CDR3 DNA follows: TGCGCCAGCAGCTTGGGATACGACAGGAACACCGGGGAGCTGTTTTTT.